These 27 T cell receptor beta chains came from one sample sequenced in a study of vaccination and CD4 T cells after COVID-19. The study sequenced cultured CD4+ T cell DNA using the Oncomine TCR Beta short-read assay. TCRdb passed the PCR reads through MiXCR, listing each CDR3 protein once. The sample contains 7,000 to 9,000 distinct CDR3 sequences, nearly 55% of which appear only once. Their cognate antigens are unknown. Indicated treatment: approximately nine-day PBMC culture with coronavirus spike peptide pools or control peptides (ViraFEST assay). The unexposed donor provided CD4+ T cells, which were taken before the COVID-19 pandemic (2011-2018). Sample: CD4+ T cells from blood, cultured in vitro. These receptors came from a human donor in good health.

The rearrangement joins TRBV5-1 to TRBJ1-2; 8 bases match TRBD1. This CDR3 contains 15 residues. Germline CDR1 SGHRS, CDR2 YFSETQ. V gave up 1 base and J gave up 3 bases; unmatched junction bases: 5. CDR3 amino acids: CASSLLAGGDYGYTF. CDR3 DNA sequence: TGCGCCAGCAGCTTGTTAGCAGGGGGCGACTATGGCTACACCTTC.

This clonotype was counted once. The CDR3 DNA reads as TGTGCCAGCAGCTTATCGGGGCTGGAGACCCAGTACTTC. It specifies CASSLSGLETQYF. The chain employs TRBV7-2 and TRBJ2-5, with D perhaps being TRBD1 or TRBD2 (5 bases each). Looked up from germline, CDR1 is SGHTA and CDR2 is FQGNSA. With 2 bases removed from V and 5 bases from J, the gap between germline ends came to 9 bases. CDR3 length equals 13 residues.

The table lists this clonotype with a few counts. The chain joins TRBV7-2 to TRBJ1-2; 10 bases are shared with TRBD1. J gave up 7 bases and V 5 bases, and 10 bases lay outside the gene matches. Germline assignment: CDR1 SGHTA and CDR2 FQGNSA. The CDR3 runs 15 residues. CDR3 bases: TGTGCCAGCAGCCAACGACAGGGGGCGGCAAGTGGCTACACCTTC. Translated, it gives CASSQRQGAASGYTF. Combining the CDR3 with reference TRBV7-2 and TRBJ1-2 gives the whole variable domain GAGVSQSPSNKVTEKGKDVELRCDPISGHTALYWYRQSLGQGLEFLIYFQGNSAPDKSGLPSDRFSAERTGGSVSTLTIQRTQQEDSAVYLCASSQRQGAASGYTFGSGTRLTVV.

This chain joins TRBV6-2 or TRBV6-3 and TRBJ1-1; D is unresolved. V lost 5 bases to trimming and J lost 2 bases, with 12 bases between them. The V gene's germline CDR1 is MNHEY and CDR2 SVGEGT. This CDR3 is 14 amino acids long. The CDR3 loop is CASSIPTPNTEAFF. CDR3 DNA: TGTGCCAGCAGTATTCCGACACCTAACACTGAAGCTTTCTTT.

This clonotype came up a few times. The rearrangement uses TRBV6-2 or TRBV6-3 and TRBJ2-6; D gene ambiguous. Germline lookup yields CDR1 MNHEY and CDR2 SVGEGT. V was clipped by 2 bases and J by 3 bases, with 2 bases between them. The CDR3 runs 13 residues. The CDR3 region has the DNA TGTGCCAGCAGTTACAGTGGGGCCAACGTCCTGACTTTC. Amino acid sequence: CASSYSGANVLTF.

The chain uses TRBV19 and TRBJ2-1; no clear D gene. The germline gives CDR1 LNHDA, CDR2 SQIVND (reference sequence). With 4 bases removed from V and 2 bases from J, the gap between germline ends came to 6 bases. This CDR3 is built from 13 residues. The DNA of the CDR3 is TGTGCCAGTAGTAAACCACCCTACAATGAGCAGTTCTTC. Its protein is CASSKPPYNEQFF.

This sequence joins TRBV4-1 and TRBJ2-3; no reliable D call. Between the trimmed V and J ends, which lost 4 bases and 3 bases, there was a span of 14 bases. The CDR3 extends over 15 amino acids. Looked up from germline, CDR1 is MGHRA and CDR2 is YSYEKL. This CDR3 reads CASSPLGFGTDTQYF. The CDR3 DNA follows: TGCGCCAGCAGCCCTTTGGGGTTTGGTACAGATACGCAGTATTTT.

This clonotype was recorded a few times. This sequence joins TRBV7-8 and TRBJ1-1; weak D call: TRBD1 (5 bases). Germline-derived CDR1 and CDR2 are SGHVS and FQNEAQ. This CDR3 spans 16 amino acids. Trimming removed 5 bases at V and 3 bases at J, with 19 bases between. CDR3 amino acids: CASSPITRGLDTEAFF. CDR3 sequence (DNA): TGTGCCAGCAGCCCGATCACGAGGGGCCTGGACACTGAAGCTTTCTTT.

The J gene is TRBJ1-1, the V gene TRBV20-1, with no clear D. The V gene lost 3 bases and the J gene lost 4 bases, with 12 bases spanning the gap. Per germline, CDR1 DFQATT and CDR2 SNEGSKA (reference sequence). CDR3 length: 13 amino acids. The CDR3 sequence is CSARVAWGTEAFF. Written as DNA, the CDR3 is TGCAGTGCTAGGGTGGCTTGGGGCACTGAAGCTTTCTTT.

The chain joins TRBV12-2 to TRBJ2-1; the D call in the table, TRBD2, was not verified against the DNA. TRBV12-2 is termed a pseudogene. CDR3 size: 15 residues. The CDR3 loop is CASRLRDEHYNEQFF. The CDR3 bases are TGTGCAAGTCGCTTAAGGGACGAGCATTACAATGAGCAGTTCTTC.

This clonotype was observed a handful of times. This chain links TRBV20-1 with TRBJ2-3, with 9 bases aligning to TRBD1. After removal of 1 base from V and 4 bases from J, the junction contained 6 bases not matched to a gene. CDR1 and CDR2 (germline): DFQATT, SNEGSKA (reference sequence). The CDR3 covers 15 residues. CDR3 sequence reads: CSARGGQGWPDTQYF. The CDR3 DNA follows: TGCAGTGCTAGAGGGGGACAGGGTTGGCCAGATACGCAGTATTTT.

This clonotype was recorded a few times. The V and J genes are TRBV6-1 and TRBJ1-2; D may be TRBD1 (6 bases). V gave up 6 bases and J gave up 4 bases, with 15 bases separating them. Germline CDR1 reads MNHNS; CDR2 reads SASEGT. CDR3 length: 14 residues. CDR3 DNA: TGTGCCAGCAGGCCTCCGGGGGCGGGCTATGGCTACACCTTC. It encodes CASRPPGAGYGYTF.

This chain connects TRBV7-2 to TRBJ2-7; D not certain. V was clipped by 5 bases and J by 3 bases, with 11 bases between them. CDR1 is SGHTA, CDR2 FQGNSA, per germline. There are 13 residues in the CDR3. The CDR3 nucleotides read TGTGCCAGCAGCCTCAGAGACCTCTACGAGCAGTACTTC. Translated, it gives CASSLRDLYEQYF.

The chain has TRBV20-1 and TRBJ2-2; D may match TRBD1 or TRBD2 (5 bases each). The CDR3 is 17 residues long. V was clipped by 5 bases and J by 0 bases, with 19 bases between them. CDR1 is DFQATT, CDR2 SNEGSKA, per germline (reference sequence). The CDR3 is CSAQFPGAGPNTGELFF. The DNA of the CDR3 is TGCAGTGCTCAGTTCCCCGGGGCAGGCCCGAACACCGGGGAGCTGTTTTTT.

The V gene is TRBV7-9, the J gene TRBJ2-1; TRBD2 agrees at 12 bases. V gave up 5 bases and J gave up 9 bases; unmatched junction bases: 8. The CDR3 has 15 residues. Germline lookup yields CDR1 SEHNR and CDR2 FQNEAQ (reference sequence). The CDR3 nucleotides are TGTGCCAGCAGCAAGACTAGCGGGAGCCTCGGTGAGCAGTTCTTC. Its protein product is CASSKTSGSLGEQFF.

This rearrangement joins TRBV7-2 to TRBJ1-5, with 7 bases lining up with TRBD1. The length of the CDR3 is 17 residues. The junction had 11 bases not matched to a gene; V was cut back by 5 bases and J by 1 base. Looked up from germline, CDR1 is SGHTA and CDR2 is FQGNSA. CDR3 in amino acids: CASSPGPTGMSNQPQHF. CDR3 nucleotides: TGTGCCAGCAGCCCGGGACCGACAGGGATGAGCAATCAGCCCCAGCATTTT.

V and J are TRBV10-1 and TRBJ1-2, with D perhaps TRBD1 (5 bases). CDR3 length equals 18 residues. V was clipped by 0 bases and J by 4 bases, with 21 bases between them. The germline CDR1 and CDR2 sequences are WNHNN and SYGVQD (reference sequence). CDR3 sequence reads: CASSESGRRGRVSYGYTF. In nucleotides, the CDR3 is TGCGCCAGCAGTGAGTCTGGTCGGAGGGGCCGCGTCTCCTATGGCTACACCTTC.

Here the CDR3 reads CASSARGGLSTGELFF. For the CDR3, the DNA is TGTGCCAGCAGTGCCCGTGGGGGCCTGAGCACCGGGGAGCTGTTTTTT. The chain joins TRBV25-1 to TRBJ2-2, with D possibly matching TRBD1 (6 bases). Trimming took off 4 bases at V and 4 bases at J, with 16 bases between the two ends. The CDR3 has 16 residues. Germline V gene lookup returns CDR1 MGHDK and CDR2 SYGVNS.

In its sample, this clonotype was seen a few times. The chain joins TRBV20-1 to TRBJ1-2; D remains ambiguous. V lost 0 bases to trimming and J lost 8 bases, with 13 bases between them. Germline CDR1 and CDR2: DFQATT and SNEGSKA (reference sequence). This CDR3 is built from 13 residues. The CDR3, as DNA: TGCAGTGCTAGAGATGGGCGGCTGAAAGGCTACACCTTC. Its translation is CSARDGRLKGYTF.

The genes are TRBV28 and TRBJ1-1, with D perhaps matching TRBD1 (6 bases). This CDR3 region has 16 residues. Germline loops: CDR1 MDHEN, CDR2 SYDVKM. Between the trimmed V and J ends, which lost 8 bases and 0 bases, there was a span of 19 bases. CDR3 coding DNA: TGTGCCAGCGATCCATCCGGGACATTTATGAACACTGAAGCTTTCTTT. Protein sequence: CASDPSGTFMNTEAFF. Drawing the rest from reference TRBV28 and TRBJ1-1, the complete variable domain is DVKVTQSSRYLVKRTGEKVFLECVQDMDHENMFWYRQDPGLGLRLIYFSYDVKMKEKGDIPEGYSVSREKKERFSLILESASTNQTSMYLCASDPSGTFMNTEAFFGQGTRLTVV.

The chain has TRBV6-1 and TRBJ1-1; the D gene is possibly TRBD1 (6 bases). This CDR3 comprises 14 residues. In germline, CDR1 is MNHNS, CDR2 SASEGT. Trimming cost V 8 bases and J 6 bases, with 19 bases left between them. CDR3 in amino acids: CASLLEGGIAEAFF. CDR3 DNA: TGTGCCAGCTTACTTGAGGGGGGTATAGCTGAAGCTTTCTTT.

This sequence joins TRBV6-1 and TRBJ2-1, with 8 positions matching TRBD2. CDR1 MNHNS and CDR2 SASEGT come from the germline V gene. This CDR3 spans 15 amino acids. V shed 6 bases, J shed 8 bases, and the junction held 12 bases outside the gene matches. This CDR3 reads CASRDSGSMNYEQFF. The CDR3 DNA reads TGTGCCAGCAGGGACAGCGGGAGTATGAACTATGAGCAGTTCTTC.

This chain uses TRBV7-2 with TRBJ2-3, with a possible D match to TRBD2 (6 bases). V was clipped by 4 bases and J by 1 base, with 9 bases between them. There are 14 residues in the CDR3. Germline lookup yields CDR1 SGHTA and CDR2 FQGNSA. CDR3 sequence reads: CASSYSGGTDTQYF. The CDR3 DNA sequence: TGTGCCAGCAGCTATAGCGGCGGCACAGATACGCAGTATTTT.

As DNA, the CDR3 is TGTGCCAGCAGCTATGGGCGGGACAGGAGCTCCTACGAGCAGTACTTC. Translating gives CASSYGRDRSSYEQYF. This chain links TRBV6-1 with TRBJ2-7; 8 bases are a match to TRBD1. CDR3 length: 16 residues. The J segment lost 0 bases and the V segment lost 6 bases, leaving 10 bases of the junction unmatched. Per the germline V gene, CDR1 is MNHNS and CDR2 is SASEGT.

Turning to this clonotype: The germline gene is not matched at one end of the junction; a read error may be the cause. The rearrangement uses TRBV20-1 and TRBJ2-1; 10 bases are a match to TRBD2. This CDR3 contains 12 residues. In germline, CDR1 is DFQATT, CDR2 SNEGSKA (reference sequence). This CDR3 is CSARSSGGAQVF. The CDR3 nucleotides are TGCAGTGCTAGATCAAGCGGGGGGGCCCAGGTCTTC.

The chain is built from TRBV29-1 and TRBJ1-5, with 12 bases lining up with TRBD1. The V gene end was trimmed by 6 bases and the J gene end by 5 bases; junction bases not matched to a gene: 2. This CDR3 is 13 amino acids long. Germline values: CDR1 SQVTM, CDR2 ANQGSEA. The CDR3 is CSVGQGADQPQHF. The CDR3 bases are TGCAGCGTGGGACAGGGGGCCGATCAGCCCCAGCATTTT.

The chain links TRBV20-1 to TRBJ2-1; maybe TRBD2 (8 bases). The CDR3 contains 18 residues. The V gene lost 5 bases and the J gene lost 4 bases, with 27 bases spanning the gap. CDR1 and CDR2 from the germline V gene are DFQATT and SNEGSKA (reference sequence). DNA for the CDR3: TGCAGTGCTCCGCGGGACAGTATATACGGGACTAGTTACAATGAGCAGTTCTTC. Translating gives CSAPRDSIYGTSYNEQFF.